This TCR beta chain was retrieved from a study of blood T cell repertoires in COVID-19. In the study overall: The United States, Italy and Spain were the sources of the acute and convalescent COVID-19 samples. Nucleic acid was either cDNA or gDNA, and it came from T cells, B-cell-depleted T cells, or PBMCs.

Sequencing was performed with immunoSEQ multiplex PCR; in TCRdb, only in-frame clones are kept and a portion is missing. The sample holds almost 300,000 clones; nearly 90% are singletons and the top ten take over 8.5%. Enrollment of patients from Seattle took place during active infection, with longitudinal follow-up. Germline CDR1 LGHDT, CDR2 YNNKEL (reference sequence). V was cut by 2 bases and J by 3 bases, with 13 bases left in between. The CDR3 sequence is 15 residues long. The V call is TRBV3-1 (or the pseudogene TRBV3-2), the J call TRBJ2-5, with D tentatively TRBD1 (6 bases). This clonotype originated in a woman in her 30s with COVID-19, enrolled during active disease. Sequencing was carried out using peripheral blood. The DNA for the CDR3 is TGTGCCAGCAGCCAACGTAGGACAGCCAAAGAGACCCAGTACTTC. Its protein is CASSQRRTAKETQYF.